This entry lists 14 T cell receptor beta chains sequenced from one sample in a study of T cells after yellow fever vaccination. TCRdb re-derived calls from the 5' RACE reads in MiXCR, one entry per CDR3 protein. This sample has about 300,000 distinct CDR3 sequences, with roughly 8.7% found just once. This specimen was CD4+ T cells sorted from PBMCs, taken 5 days after the yellow fever booster vaccination. The receptors derive from a young man who received the YFV17D yellow fever vaccine.

The chain carries TRBV5-6 and TRBJ1-1; D gene uncertain. Germline assignment: CDR1 SGHDT and CDR2 YYEEEE. This CDR3 has 16 residues. Between the trimmed V and J ends, which lost 2 bases and 0 bases, there was a span of 14 bases. CDR3 sequence reads: CASSFQGSLLNTEAFF. The CDR3 coding sequence is TGTGCCAGCAGCTTCCAAGGGTCCCTGTTGAACACTGAAGCTTTCTTT.

The chain employs TRBV10-3 and TRBJ2-7; 10 positions match TRBD1. Trimming at V came to 5 bases and at J to 4 bases, leaving 5 bases not matched to a gene. Germline V gene sequence: CDR1 ENHRY, CDR2 SYGVKD. The CDR3 contains 14 residues. CDR3 protein: CAISPGQGLYEQYF. The DNA for the CDR3 is TGTGCCATCAGTCCGGGACAGGGGTTATACGAGCAGTACTTC.

V usage is TRBV12-3 or TRBV12-4 and J usage is TRBJ2-3; 8 bases fit TRBD1. The CDR3 spans 15 residues. V lost 5 bases and J lost 1; bases outside the gene matches: 5. DNA for the CDR3: TGTGCCAGCAGTCCCCGGGGACAGGGCACAGATACGCAGTATTTT. Protein sequence: CASSPRGQGTDTQYF.

This clonotype was recorded at least ten times. This sequence joins TRBV25-1 and TRBJ2-3; TRBD1 matches at 9 bases. CDR1 MGHDK and CDR2 SYGVNS come from the germline V gene. V was clipped by 5 bases and J by 4 bases; unmatched bases: 4. This CDR3 comprises 14 residues. CDR3 loop: CASSLTGGPDTQYF. The CDR3 bases are TGTGCCAGCAGTCTCACAGGGGGCCCAGATACGCAGTATTTT.

V and J are TRBV11-2 and TRBJ2-7; possibly TRBD1 for D (6 bases). This CDR3 region has 13 residues. V lost 1 base and J 6 bases, leaving 10 bases between the germline ends. In germline, CDR1 is SGHAT, CDR2 FQNNGV. The CDR3 DNA reads TGTGCCAGCAGCTTAGCACAGGGTAGCGAGCAGTACGTC. Its translation is CASSLAQGSEQYV.

V gene TRBV6-2 or TRBV6-3 combines with J gene TRBJ2-2, with D maybe TRBD1 (5 bases). The CDR3 loop spans 15 amino acids. Germline V lookup: CDR1 MNHEY, CDR2 SVGEGT. V gave up 10 bases and J gave up 4 bases, with 19 bases separating them. CDR3 in amino acids: CAISPTRARTGELFF. The CDR3 DNA is TGTGCCATCTCCCCGACCAGGGCCCGCACCGGGGAGCTGTTTTTT.

J is TRBJ2-7 and V is TRBV2, with D maybe TRBD2 (5 bases). The V gene's germline CDR1 is SNHLY and CDR2 FYNNEI. The CDR3 spans 12 residues. V was shortened by 7 bases and J by 3 bases, with 10 bases between the two germline ends. The CDR3 DNA is TGTGCCAGCACCTTACTAGGCTACGAGCAGTACTTC. Protein sequence: CASTLLGYEQYF.

This clonotype was seen a few times. V usage is TRBV6-1 and J usage is TRBJ2-7; no clear D. V lost 2 bases and J 3 bases, leaving 5 bases between the germline ends. The CDR3 totals 12 residues. The V gene's germline CDR1 is MNHNS and CDR2 SASEGT. The CDR3 coding sequence is TGTGCCAGCAGTGAATGGGACTACGAGCAGTACTTC. It yields the protein CASSEWDYEQYF.

This clonotype has a count of ten or more. This sequence joins TRBV5-4 and TRBJ2-1, with D maybe TRBD2 (6 bases). V gave up 4 bases and J gave up 3 bases, with 14 bases separating them. Germline assignment: CDR1 SGHNT and CDR2 YYREEE (reference sequence). The CDR3 loop spans 15 amino acids. This CDR3 reads CASSPDYSYYNEQFF. In nucleotides, the CDR3 is TGTGCCAGCAGCCCGGACTATTCGTACTACAATGAGCAGTTCTTC.

V usage is TRBV12-3 or TRBV12-4 and J usage is TRBJ2-5, with a tentative D call TRBD1 (6 bases). The CDR3 is 14 amino acids. V was trimmed by 5 bases and J by 5 bases, leaving 15 bases between them. The CDR3 sequence is CASSETGITETQYF. The CDR3 DNA follows: TGTGCCAGCAGTGAGACAGGCATTACTGAGACCCAGTACTTC.

There are many counts of this clonotype. The rearrangement joins TRBV7-9 to TRBJ2-3; D perhaps matches TRBD2 (6 bases). Germline V gene data show CDR1 as SEHNR and CDR2 as FQNEAQ (reference sequence). V was pared by 5 bases and J by 6 bases, with 30 bases between. This CDR3 is 19 amino acids long. The CDR3 DNA follows: TGTGCCAGCAGCCGAGGTCGTACACAGATAATGTTACGGGGGGATACGCAGTATTTT. Protein: CASSRGRTQIMLRGDTQYF.

This clonotype appeared many times. The rearrangement links TRBV6-2 or TRBV6-3 to TRBJ2-3; 7 bases are shared with TRBD2. In germline, CDR1 is MNHEY, CDR2 SVGEGT. The CDR3 sequence is 20 residues long. V gave up 2 bases and J gave up 2 bases; unmatched junction bases: 19. In DNA, the CDR3 is TGTGCCAGCAGTTACCCAAGCCGGGCCCCACCGGGACTAAACACAGATACGCAGTATTTT. Its translation: CASSYPSRAPPGLNTDTQYF.

This clonotype was counted between two and nine times. The J gene is TRBJ1-4, the V gene TRBV11-2; possible D gene TRBD1, 5 bases. Germline values: CDR1 SGHAT, CDR2 FQNNGV. Between the trimmed V and J ends, which lost 5 bases and 8 bases, there was a span of 12 bases. The CDR3 contains 13 residues. The CDR3: CASSPRGREKLFF. CDR3 in DNA: TGTGCCAGCAGCCCGCGGGGCCGCGAAAAACTGTTTTTT.

The genes are TRBV18 and TRBJ1-1, with 7 bases identical to TRBD1. J was trimmed by 1 base and V by 2 bases; bases with no gene match: 4. This CDR3 has 15 amino acids. Germline V gene lookup returns CDR1 KGHSH and CDR2 LQKENI. In nucleotides, the CDR3 is TGTGCCAGCTCACCATGGCAGGGGGGGAACACTGAAGCTTTCTTT. It encodes CASSPWQGGNTEAFF.